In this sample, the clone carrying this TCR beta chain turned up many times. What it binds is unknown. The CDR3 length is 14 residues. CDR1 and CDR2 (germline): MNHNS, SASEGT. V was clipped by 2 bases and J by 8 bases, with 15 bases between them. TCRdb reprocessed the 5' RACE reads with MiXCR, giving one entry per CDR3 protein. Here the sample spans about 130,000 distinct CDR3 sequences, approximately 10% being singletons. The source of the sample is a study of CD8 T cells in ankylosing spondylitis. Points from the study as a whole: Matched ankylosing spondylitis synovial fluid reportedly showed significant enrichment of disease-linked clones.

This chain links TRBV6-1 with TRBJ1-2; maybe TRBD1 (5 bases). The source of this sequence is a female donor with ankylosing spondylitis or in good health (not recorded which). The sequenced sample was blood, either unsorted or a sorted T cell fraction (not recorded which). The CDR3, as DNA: TGTGCCAGCAGTGAACCCGGGAGACAGATGGGCTACACCTTC. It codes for CASSEPGRQMGYTF.